This T cell receptor beta chain is drawn from a study of blood T cell repertoires in COVID-19. In this sample, this clone turned up a few times. In the source study's methods: The assay estimated nucleated cells by amplifying reference gene primers. Produced via immunoSEQ multiplex PCR; TCRdb's table is partial and in-frame only. V and J calls and clone size come straight from that table; D and trimming were deduced from the DNA. The sample holds approximately 150,000 clones, around 80% seen once. The CDR3 spans 14 residues. V lost 2 bases and J 3 bases, leaving 10 bases between the germline ends. Germline V gene data show CDR1 as MDHEN and CDR2 as SYDVKM.

The material sequenced was PBMCs or T cells enriched from blood (not recorded which). The chain employs TRBV28 and TRBJ1-1; D gene uncertain. This receptor was identified in a woman in her forties or fifties who had recovered from COVID-19. CDR3 protein: CASSLTRKYTEAFF. The CDR3 DNA follows: TGTGCCAGCAGTTTAACCAGGAAGTACACTGAAGCTTTCTTT. The whole variable domain, remainder taken from reference TRBV28 and TRBJ1-1, is DVKVTQSSRYLVKRTGEKVFLECVQDMDHENMFWYRQDPGLGLRLIYFSYDVKMKEKGDIPEGYSVSREKKERFSLILESASTNQTSMYLCASSLTRKYTEAFFGQGTRLTVV.